This TCR beta chain is from a study of T cell responses to AZD1222 COVID-19 vaccine. Sequencing used immunoSEQ multiplex PCR; TCRdb keeps in-frame clones, though not all of them. The table has about 56,000 clones, 80% to 90% seen once; the top ten hold roughly 7.2%. This CDR3 is 19 amino acids long. The sample was peripheral blood, taken 28 days after the second AZD1222 dose. The chain is built from TRBV1 and TRBJ2-4; the D call TRBD2 from the table was never checked on the DNA. TRBV1 is reported as a pseudogene. The sequence derives from an adult who received the AZD1222 COVID-19 vaccine. The CDR3 DNA reads as TGCACCAGCAGCCAAGCAATCCGGGGGGGCCGGGGAGCCAAAAACATTCAGTACTTC. Translated, it gives CTSSQAIRGGRGAKNIQYF.